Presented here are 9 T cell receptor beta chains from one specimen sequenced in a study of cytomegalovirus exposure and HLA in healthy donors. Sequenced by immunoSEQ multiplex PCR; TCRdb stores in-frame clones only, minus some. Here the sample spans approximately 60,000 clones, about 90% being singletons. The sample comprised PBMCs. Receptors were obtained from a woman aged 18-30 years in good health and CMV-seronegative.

The CDR3 spells CATSRPGGPQHF. The CDR3, as DNA: TGTGCCACCAGCAGGCCGGGGGGGCCCCAGCATTTT. The rearrangement joins TRBV15 to TRBJ1-5; perhaps TRBD1 as D (5 bases). The germline V and J ends were trimmed by 3 bases and 9 bases, with 9 bases remaining between them. Germline V CDR1 and CDR2: LNHNV, YYDKDF (reference sequence). The CDR3 spans 12 residues.

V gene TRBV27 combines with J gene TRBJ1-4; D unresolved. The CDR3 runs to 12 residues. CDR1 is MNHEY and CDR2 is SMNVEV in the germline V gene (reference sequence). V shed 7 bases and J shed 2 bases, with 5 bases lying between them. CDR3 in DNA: TGTGCCAGCATGGCCACTAATGAAAAACTGTTTTTT. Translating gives CASMATNEKLFF.

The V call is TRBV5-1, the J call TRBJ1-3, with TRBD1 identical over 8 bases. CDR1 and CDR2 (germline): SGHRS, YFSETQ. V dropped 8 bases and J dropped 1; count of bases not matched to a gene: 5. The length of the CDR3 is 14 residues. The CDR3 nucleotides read TGCGCCAGTCGCAGGGGGCCTTCTGGAAACACCATATATTTT. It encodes CASRRGPSGNTIYF.

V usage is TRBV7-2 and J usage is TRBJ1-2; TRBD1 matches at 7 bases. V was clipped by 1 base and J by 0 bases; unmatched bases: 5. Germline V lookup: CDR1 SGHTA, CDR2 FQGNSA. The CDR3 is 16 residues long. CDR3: CASSLVGQLANYGYTF. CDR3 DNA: TGTGCCAGCAGCTTAGTGGGACAGTTAGCTAACTATGGCTACACCTTC.

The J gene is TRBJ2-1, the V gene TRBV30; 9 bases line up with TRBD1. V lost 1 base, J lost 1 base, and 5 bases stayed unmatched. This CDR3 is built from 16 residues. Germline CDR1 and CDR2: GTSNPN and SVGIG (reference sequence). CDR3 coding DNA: TGTGCCTGGAGTGACGGACAGGGGCTATCCTACAATGAGCAGTTCTTC. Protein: CAWSDGQGLSYNEQFF.

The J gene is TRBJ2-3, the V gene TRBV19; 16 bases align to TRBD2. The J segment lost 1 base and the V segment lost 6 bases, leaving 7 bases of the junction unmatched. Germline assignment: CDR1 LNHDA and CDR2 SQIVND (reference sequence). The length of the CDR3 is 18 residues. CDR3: CASSDTGTSGGGTDTQYF. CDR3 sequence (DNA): TGTGCCAGTAGCGATACCGGGACTAGCGGGGGGGGCACAGATACGCAGTATTTT. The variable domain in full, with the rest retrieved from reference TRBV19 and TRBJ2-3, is DGGITQSPKYLFRKEGQNVTLSCEQNLNHDAMYWYRQDPGQGLRLIYYSQIVNDFQKGDIAEGYSVSREKKESFPLTVTSAQKNPTAFYLCASSDTGTSGGGTDTQYFGPGTRLTVL.

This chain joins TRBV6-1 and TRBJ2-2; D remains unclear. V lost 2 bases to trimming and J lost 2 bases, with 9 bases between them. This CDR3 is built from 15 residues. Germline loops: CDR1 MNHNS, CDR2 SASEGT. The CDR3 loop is CASSERVENTGELFF. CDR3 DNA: TGTGCCAGCAGTGAACGGGTTGAAAACACCGGGGAGCTGTTTTTT.

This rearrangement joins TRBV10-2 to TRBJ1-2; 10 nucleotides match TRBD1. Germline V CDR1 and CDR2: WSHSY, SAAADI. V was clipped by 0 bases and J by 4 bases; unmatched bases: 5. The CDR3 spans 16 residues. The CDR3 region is CASSESRTGGLYGYTF. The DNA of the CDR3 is TGCGCCAGCAGTGAGTCGAGGACAGGGGGTCTCTATGGCTACACCTTC.

The CDR3 region is CSVELTTRNTEAFF. CDR3 nucleotides: TGCAGCGTTGAGCTGACAACGCGGAACACTGAAGCTTTCTTT. J is TRBJ1-1 and V is TRBV29-1, with D unresolved. The V end was cut by 3 bases, the J end by 1 base, with 12 bases between. Germline V gene data show CDR1 as SQVTM and CDR2 as ANQGSEA. CDR3 length equals 14 residues. Combining the CDR3 with reference TRBV29-1 and TRBJ1-1 gives the whole variable domain SAVISQKPSRDICQRGTSLTIQCQVDSQVTMMFWYRQQPGQSLTLIATANQGSEATYESGFVIDKFPISRPNLTFSTLTVSNMSPEDSSIYLCSVELTTRNTEAFFGQGTRLTVV.